A single sample is the source of the 3 T cell receptor beta chains below, sequenced in a study of cytomegalovirus exposure and HLA in healthy donors. Assay: immunoSEQ multiplex PCR; the TCRdb copy retains only in-frame clones and omits some. The sample consists of about 130,000 clones, 89% of them appearing once. Sample: PBMCs. These TCRs come from a woman under 30 in good health and CMV-seronegative.

V usage is TRBV19 and J usage is TRBJ1-5; the match to TRBD1 covers 8 bases. V gave up 3 bases and J gave up 8 bases; unmatched junction bases: 6. The V gene's germline CDR1 is LNHDA and CDR2 SQIVND (reference sequence). The CDR3 is made up of 14 amino acids. The CDR3 loop is CASSIGQGAKPQHF. CDR3 nucleotides: TGTGCCAGTAGTATTGGGCAGGGGGCGAAGCCCCAGCATTTT.

The gene calls are TRBV29-1 and TRBJ2-1; a weak D match, TRBD2 (6 bases). The CDR3 has 16 residues. The V end lost 0 bases, the J end lost 2 bases, and 14 bases lay between the germline ends. Germline V lookup: CDR1 SQVTM, CDR2 ANQGSEA. CDR3 sequence (DNA): TGCAGCGTTGAAGATAGGCGGGGTATGACCTACAATGAGCAGTTCTTC. Its protein is CSVEDRRGMTYNEQFF.

The genes are TRBV6-5 and TRBJ1-1, with D unresolved. Germline V gene data show CDR1 as MNHEY and CDR2 as SVGAGI. Trimming left V 0 bases short and J 2 bases short, with 13 bases between. This CDR3 contains 16 residues. In DNA form, the CDR3 reads TGTGCCAGCAGTTACTCGATCGGGGAGGCTAACACTGAAGCTTTCTTT. Amino acid sequence: CASSYSIGEANTEAFF.